This T cell receptor (beta chain) is from a study of blood T cell repertoires in COVID-19. Study background: In each case, the material was cDNA or gDNA derived from T cells, B-cell-depleted T cells, or PBMCs.

Assay used: immunoSEQ multiplex PCR; TCRdb lists only in-frame clones, some missing. The sample contains some 460,000 clones, 70% to 90% of which appear only once. Per germline, CDR1 SGHAT and CDR2 FQNNGV. Trimming cost V 1 base and J 0 bases; bases outside gene matches: 6. The CDR3 runs to 19 residues. This chain uses TRBV11-2 with TRBJ2-2; 12 nucleotides match TRBD2. Sequenced sample: PBMCs or T cells enriched from blood (not recorded which). This TCR was sampled from a woman between 18 and 30 years old with acute COVID-19. The CDR3 loop is CASSLVLAGGPSNTGELFF. DNA of the CDR3: TGTGCCAGCAGCTTAGTTCTAGCGGGGGGGCCGTCGAACACCGGGGAGCTGTTTTTT.